This entry is about one T cell receptor (beta chain). The CDR3 spans 14 residues. Germline V gene sequence: CDR1 SGHNT, CDR2 YENEEA. The V gene lost 5 bases and the J gene lost 4 bases, with 11 bases spanning the gap. This entry comes from a study of blood T cell repertoires in COVID-19. The wider study: Acute and convalescent COVID-19 specimens originated in the United States, Italy and Spain. PBMCs, B-cell-depleted T cells, or T cells provided the cDNA or gDNA that made up the material.

In the original workflow: Amplification of reference gene primers was used by the study to estimate nucleated cell counts. Clones were sequenced by immunoSEQ multiplex PCR, and TCRdb holds only the in-frame ones, with some missing. V and J calls and clone size follow that table, whereas D and trimming were derived from the DNA. This sample has more than 95,000 clones; roughly 80% occur once, and the top ten carry approximately 10%. The sequenced sample consisted of peripheral blood. The chain has TRBV11-3 and TRBJ2-2; the D gene is possibly TRBD2 (5 bases). This TCR derives from a woman between 65 and 79 years old with acute or convalescent COVID-19. As DNA, the CDR3 is TGTGCCAGCAGCCCTAGTCGGGGCACCGGGGAGCTGTTTTTT. This gives the protein CASSPSRGTGELFF.